This passage covers 22 T cell receptor beta chains from one sample sequenced in a study of shared clonotypes between healthy human individuals. The data were produced by immunoSEQ multiplex PCR, yet TCRdb's version contains in-frame clones alone and is incomplete. The sample yields approximately 2,000,000 clones, 85% to 95% seen once. Sequencing was carried out using naive CD4+ T cells from PBMCs. Subset given: CD45RA+ positively selected. These receptors were obtained from a man younger than 35 in good health. Some clones in this sample may be carry-over from other donors' samples.

V and J are TRBV5-4 and TRBJ2-7; 12 bases are shared with TRBD1. Losses at the gene ends were 5 bases for V and 7 bases for J; bases not matched to a gene: 13. CDR1 is SGHNT, CDR2 YYREEE, per germline (reference sequence). The CDR3 is 16 amino acids. The CDR3 nucleotides are TGTGCCAGCAGTCCAAACAGCCGGGACAGGGGGCGAGAGCAGTACTTC. Translated: CASSPNSRDRGREQYF.

The chain couples TRBV10-3 to TRBJ2-7, with 8 bases that match TRBD1. V lost 10 bases to trimming and J lost 4 bases; unmatched junction nucleotides: 6. This CDR3 region has 12 residues. Germline V gives CDR1 ENHRY, CDR2 SYGVKD. The CDR3 bases are TGTGCCACTCGAAGGACAGGGTACGAGCAGTACTTC. Its protein is CATRRTGYEQYF.

The chain couples TRBV7-9 to TRBJ2-5, with 15 positions matching TRBD2. The CDR3 is 17 residues long. V gave up 6 bases and J gave up 4 bases; unmatched junction bases: 9. The V gene's germline CDR1 is SEHNR and CDR2 FQNEAQ (reference sequence). The CDR3 loop reads CASREKGLAGGGETQYF. The CDR3 DNA is TGTGCCAGCAGAGAAAAAGGACTAGCGGGAGGGGGAGAGACCCAGTACTTC. The variable domain in full, with the rest retrieved from reference TRBV7-9 and TRBJ2-5, is DTGVSQNPRHKITKRGQNVTFRCDPISEHNRLYWYRQTLGQGPEFLTYFQNEAQLEKSRLLSDRFSAERPKGSFSTLEIQRTEQGDSAMYLCASREKGLAGGGETQYFGPGTRLLVL.

The rearrangement uses TRBV5-4 and TRBJ2-4; D may match TRBD1 or TRBD2 (6 bases each). Germline V gene data show CDR1 as SGHNT and CDR2 as YYREEE (reference sequence). This CDR3 contains 15 residues. V lost 2 bases and J lost 5, with 14 bases in between. The CDR3 loop is CASSFNSGAENIQYF. DNA of the CDR3: TGTGCCAGCAGCTTCAACTCGGGGGCGGAAAACATTCAGTACTTC.

This rearrangement joins TRBV20-1 to TRBJ2-7; D is tentatively TRBD1 or TRBD2 (5 bases each). Trimming pared 6 bases from V and 7 bases from J, leaving 13 bases between. Germline-derived CDR1 and CDR2 are DFQATT and SNEGSKA (reference sequence). The CDR3 is made up of 11 amino acids. CDR3 region: CSAPSWGEQYF. The CDR3 nucleotides are TGCAGTGCCCCCTCGTGGGGGGAGCAGTACTTC.

V usage is TRBV28 and J usage is TRBJ2-7; 8 positions match TRBD2. This CDR3 region has 14 residues. V shed 7 bases and J 0 bases; nucleotides not matched to a gene: 5. Germline CDR1 is MDHEN and CDR2 is SYDVKM. In DNA, the CDR3 is TGTGCCAGCAAGACGGGGGGGAACTCCTACGAGCAGTACTTC. Its protein product is CASKTGGNSYEQYF.

The chain has TRBV28 and TRBJ2-7; 9 bases align to TRBD2. CDR3 size: 15 residues. Germline loops: CDR1 MDHEN, CDR2 SYDVKM. After removal of 4 bases from V and 4 bases from J, the junction contained 8 bases not matched to a gene. CDR3: CASSWGTSSLYEQYF. DNA for the CDR3: TGTGCCAGCAGTTGGGGGACTAGCAGTTTATACGAGCAGTACTTC.

Worth noting for this clone: The sample carries other DNA sequences with the same CDR3. The chain couples TRBV7-2 to TRBJ2-7; D call uncertain. The V gene's germline CDR1 is SGHTA and CDR2 FQGNSA. CDR3 length equals 13 residues. V lost 5 bases and J 3 bases, leaving 11 bases between the germline ends. The CDR3 bases are TGTGCCAGCAGCCCTCGCTCGAGCTACGAGCAGTACTTC. Translated, it gives CASSPRSSYEQYF. The entire variable domain, with the rest obtained from reference TRBV7-2 and TRBJ2-7, is as follows: GAGVSQSPSNKVTEKGKDVELRCDPISGHTALYWYRQSLGQGLEFLIYFQGNSAPDKSGLPSDRFSAERTGGSVSTLTIQRTQQEDSAVYLCASSPRSSYEQYFGPGTRLTVT.

This chain links TRBV11-2 with TRBJ2-1; the D gene is possibly TRBD2 (6 bases). CDR3 size: 17 residues. The germline V gene encodes CDR1 SGHAT and CDR2 FQNNGV. V lost 4 bases, J lost 7 bases, and 23 bases lay in between. The CDR3 coding sequence is TGTGCCAGCAGCTCATCCCCCCGGGGGACTGTACTTAATGAGCAGTTCTTC. Its protein product is CASSSSPRGTVLNEQFF.

This clone has just one count. This CDR3 is CASRLAGGREQFF. Written as DNA, the CDR3 is TGTGCCAGCAGACTAGCGGGAGGGCGTGAGCAGTTCTTC. V gene TRBV11-2 combines with J gene TRBJ2-1, with 13 positions matching TRBD2. The junction had 2 bases not matched to a gene; V was cut back by 6 bases and J by 9 bases. The CDR3 contains 13 residues. The V gene's germline CDR1 is SGHAT and CDR2 FQNNGV.

J is TRBJ1-1 and V is TRBV6-5; 10 bases map to TRBD1. Germline loops: CDR1 MNHEY, CDR2 SVGAGI. The length of the CDR3 is 14 residues. J lost 4 bases, V lost 2 bases, and 1 base had no gene match. The CDR3 DNA reads TGTGCCAGCAGTTACCGGGACAGGGGCACTGAAGCTTTCTTT. Encoded protein: CASSYRDRGTEAFF.

V usage is TRBV6-5 and J usage is TRBJ1-3; D perhaps matches TRBD1 (5 bases). The CDR3 spans 15 residues. With 5 bases removed from V and 2 bases from J, the gap between germline ends came to 13 bases. Looked up from germline, CDR1 is MNHEY and CDR2 is SVGAGI. The CDR3 nucleotides are TGTGCCAGCAGTCGAGCAGGGTTCGCTGGAAACACCATATATTTT. Translating gives CASSRAGFAGNTIYF.

The chain employs TRBV6-5 and TRBJ2-7, with a possible D match to TRBD2 (6 bases). The CDR3 spans 14 residues. The V gene's germline CDR1 is MNHEY and CDR2 SVGAGI. The ends were cut back, 0 bases at V and 6 bases at J, with 12 bases in the middle. This CDR3 reads CASSYSTEGREQYF. The CDR3 region has the DNA TGTGCCAGCAGTTACTCGACGGAGGGACGCGAGCAGTACTTC.

This clone appeared once. The chain carries TRBV7-9 and TRBJ1-2; D is uncertain. This CDR3 spans 12 amino acids. Trimming removed 5 bases at V and 0 bases at J, with 4 bases between. Germline loops: CDR1 SEHNR, CDR2 FQNEAQ (reference sequence). The CDR3 DNA follows: TGTGCCAGCAGCCAAACTAACTATGGCTACACCTTC. It codes for CASSQTNYGYTF.

This rearrangement joins TRBV19 to TRBJ1-5; possibly TRBD1 for D (5 bases). The CDR3 has 17 residues. V lost 6 bases and J 1 base, leaving 19 bases between the germline ends. Germline V gene lookup returns CDR1 LNHDA and CDR2 SQIVND (reference sequence). The CDR3 spells CASSPLQGRGSNQPQHF. DNA of the CDR3: TGTGCCAGTAGCCCGCTCCAGGGTAGGGGAAGCAATCAGCCCCAGCATTTT.

This clone was counted a few times. V is TRBV29-1 and J is TRBJ2-7; no reliable D call. Germline values: CDR1 SQVTM, CDR2 ANQGSEA. The CDR3 is made up of 10 amino acids. V was clipped by 4 bases and J by 5 bases, with 6 bases between them. The CDR3 region is CSVVTDEQYF. The CDR3 DNA reads as TGCAGCGTTGTGACTGACGAGCAGTACTTC.

The chain combines TRBV18 with TRBJ1-5; the D is unclear. Deletions cut 3 bases from V and 8 bases from J, with 14 bases between. Per germline, CDR1 KGHSH and CDR2 LQKENI. The CDR3 runs to 14 residues. CDR3 bases: TGTGCCAGCTCACCTTTCAGTGGTCGAGAGCCCCAGCATTTT. Amino acid sequence: CASSPFSGREPQHF. Together with reference TRBV18 and TRBJ1-5, the CDR3 gives the full variable domain: NAGVMQNPRHLVRRRGQEARLRCSPMKGHSHVYWYRQLPEEGLKFMVYLQKENIIDESGMPKERFSAEFPKEGPSILRIQQVVRGDSAAYFCASSPFSGREPQHFGDGTRLSIL.

The CDR3 sequence is CAWSVGELGEKLFF. CDR3 bases: TGTGCCTGGAGTGTAGGGGAGTTGGGCGAAAAACTGTTTTTT. This chain links TRBV30 with TRBJ1-4, with D possibly TRBD1 on 5 matching bases. Trimming took off 0 bases at V and 8 bases at J, with 13 bases between the two ends. The length of the CDR3 is 14 residues. Germline V gene data show CDR1 as GTSNPN and CDR2 as SVGIG (reference sequence).

The genes are TRBV18 and TRBJ2-3, with 7 bases that match TRBD2. CDR1 is KGHSH, CDR2 LQKENI, per germline. Unmatched junction bases numbered 7, after V lost 8 bases and J lost 2 bases. The CDR3 totals 14 residues. CDR3 sequence reads: CASRNSGNTDTQYF. CDR3 nucleotides: TGTGCCAGCCGGAACAGCGGGAACACAGATACGCAGTATTTT.

V usage is TRBV5-1 and J usage is TRBJ2-7; weak D call: TRBD1 (6 bases). The V and J ends lost 4 bases and 5 bases respectively, with 19 bases between them. The germline CDR1 and CDR2 sequences are SGHRS and YFSETQ. CDR3 size: 15 residues. The CDR3 loop is CASSQQGIGGDEQYF. CDR3 in DNA: TGCGCCAGCAGCCAACAGGGAATTGGTGGAGACGAGCAGTACTTC.

This chain uses TRBV28 with TRBJ1-3; D gene unclear. Trimming took 6 bases from V and 1 from J, leaving 16 bases between them. The germline gives CDR1 MDHEN, CDR2 SYDVKM. This CDR3 has 16 residues. The CDR3 loop is CASSKNVGWSGNTIYF. In nucleotides, the CDR3 is TGTGCCAGCAGCAAAAATGTTGGATGGTCTGGAAACACCATATATTTT.

This clone came up a few times. This chain joins TRBV19 and TRBJ1-1, with 7 bases aligning to TRBD1. Germline V gene lookup returns CDR1 LNHDA and CDR2 SQIVND (reference sequence). V was clipped by 5 bases and J by 6 bases; unmatched bases: 15. The CDR3 consists of 16 residues. CDR3 nucleotide sequence: TGTGCCAGTAGTCCCCATAGGTACAGACAGGGCGCTGAAGCTTTCTTT. Its protein product is CASSPHRYRQGAEAFF.